This is a list of T cell receptor beta chains from one sample in a study of blood T cell repertoires in COVID-19. Sequenced by immunoSEQ multiplex PCR; TCRdb stores in-frame clones only, minus some. The sample consists of 150,000 to 200,000 clones, 70% to 85% of them appearing once. The sample consisted of peripheral blood. These receptors were taken from an elderly woman with acute or convalescent COVID-19. Both conserved end residues are part of each CDR3. The D gene is left open where the match is weak. Clone size appears in some rows only: once, few, many, or a class for an expanded clone.

>TRBD2|TRBJ2-1|-|TRBV19
TGTGCCAGTAGAGATGGGACTACTCCCTACAATGAGCAGTTCTTC
CASRDGTTPYNEQFF
>TRBD2|TRBJ2-1|-|TRBV2
TGTGCCAGCAGGCGACTAGCCAATGAGCAGTTCTTC
CASRRLANEQFF
>TRBD2|TRBJ2-1|-|TRBV6-6
TGTGCCAGCAGTTATCCCACTAGCGGGAGAGGGGATGAGCAGTTCTTC
CASSYPTSGRGDEQFF
>TRBD1|TRBJ1-1|-|TRBV30
TGTGCCTGGACTAAGGGCAGGGGGGACACTGAAGCTTTCTTT
CAWTKGRGDTEAFF
>TRBD1|TRBJ2-1|once|TRBV27
TGTGCCAGCAGTTTGCGTGTGACAGGGCGCACCTACAATGAGCAGTTCTTC
CASSLRVTGRTYNEQFF
>-|TRBJ1-5|-|TRBV6-6
TGTGCCAGCAGCTCAGGGTCCAATCAGCCCCAGCATTTT
CASSSGSNQPQHF
>-|TRBJ2-2|many|TRBV3-1/TRBV3-2
TGTGCCAGCAGCCACCTAGTGGGAGGCGGGGAGCTGTTTTTT
CASSHLVGGGELFF
>TRBD1|TRBJ1-2|-|TRBV10-2
TGCGCCAGCAGTGATAGCGACAGGGGTCGCGGCTACACCTTC
CASSDSDRGRGYTF
>-|TRBJ1-1|-|TRBV6-5
TGTGCCAGCAGCCTGAGTTGGGGGGACACTGAAGCTTTCTTT
CASSLSWGDTEAFF
>TRBD1|TRBJ1-5|-|TRBV19
TGTGCCAGTAGTACGACAGGGGGCGGTCAGCCCCAGCATTTT
CASSTTGGGQPQHF
>TRBD2|TRBJ2-1|-|TRBV6-5
TGTGCCAGCATCACTAGCGGCTACAATGAGCAGTTCTTC
CASITSGYNEQFF
>-|TRBJ2-3|-|TRBV29-1
TGCAGCGTCGTCGTAGTCCCAGATACGCAGTATTTT
CSVVVVPDTQYF
>-|TRBJ1-4|-|TRBV5-1
TGCGCCAGCAGAGATACGGGGGCAACTAATGAAAAACTGTTTTTT
CASRDTGATNEKLFF
>-|TRBJ2-7|-|TRBV15
TGTGCCACCAGCAGAGCCGCCTACGAGCAGTACTTC
CATSRAAYEQYF
>TRBD1|TRBJ1-5|-|TRBV28
TGTGCCAGCAGTTTCGATGACAGGGGTGATCAGCCCCAGCATTTT
CASSFDDRGDQPQHF
>-|TRBJ1-6|-|TRBV3-1/TRBV3-2
TGTGCCAGCAGCCAAGCTCGGAGGGGCAATTCACCCCTCCACTTT
CASSQARRGNSPLHF
>-|TRBJ2-3|-|TRBV12-3/TRBV12-4
TGTGCCTCGCGTCGGGCAGATACGCAGTATTTT
CASRRADTQYF
>-|TRBJ1-5|-|TRBV21-1
TGTGCCAGCAGCAAACCTCCCGGGGAGGGGGTATATAGCAATCAGCCCCAGCATTTT
CASSKPPGEGVYSNQPQHF
>TRBD1|TRBJ1-4|-|TRBV6-5
TGTGCCAGCAACCGACAGGGATCAAATGAAAAACTGTTTTTT
CASNRQGSNEKLFF
>TRBD1|TRBJ2-1|-|TRBV7-9
TGTGCCAGCAGCTTTTCCGGGACAGGGGCTTATGAGCAGTTCTTC
CASSFSGTGAYEQFF
>TRBD1|TRBJ2-7|-|TRBV7-3
TGTGCCAGCAGCTCCCGGGACAGGGGTACGCAGTACTTC
CASSSRDRGTQYF
>-|TRBJ2-1|-|TRBV7-2
TGTGCCAGCAGGGGCGGTGGCCCAGGAGGGTACAATGAGCAGTTCTTC
CASRGGGPGGYNEQFF
>-|TRBJ2-3|-|TRBV18
TGTGCCAGCTCATCGATCTTAACAGGCGCAGATACGCAGTATTTT
CASSSILTGADTQYF
>-|TRBJ2-3|few|TRBV4-1
TGCGCCAGCAGCCAAAGGGCGCCCTCAACCACAGGGTTCACAGATACGCAGTATTTT
CASSQRAPSTTGFTDTQYF
>-|TRBJ2-7|-|TRBV7-2
TGTGCCAGCAGCTTCTCGGGAGACGGCGAGCAGTACTTC
CASSFSGDGEQYF
>-|TRBJ2-2|-|TRBV30
TGTGCCTGGAGCCTATCTAGCACCGGGGAGCTGTTTTTT
CAWSLSSTGELFF
>TRBD2|TRBJ2-7|-|TRBV6-6
TGTGCCAGCCGAGTCCGGGAGGGCCGGGGCGAGCAGTACTTC
CASRVREGRGEQYF
>-|TRBJ1-4|-|TRBV7-9
TGTGCCAGCAGCCCTCGGGGAGGGGAGAATGAAAAACTGTTTTTT
CASSPRGGENEKLFF
>TRBD2|TRBJ2-5|-|TRBV4-1
TGCGCCAGCAGCTCACCTGGGACTAGCGGGGAAGAGACCCAGTACTTC
CASSSPGTSGEETQYF
>TRBD2|TRBJ2-3|-|TRBV7-2
TGTGCCAGCAGCCGGAGACTAGCGGGTAGCACAGATACGCAGTATTTT
CASSRRLAGSTDTQYF
>-|TRBJ1-2|-|TRBV4-2
TGTGCCAGCAGCCAAGGGCATGGAGAGGGCCACTATGGCTACACCTTC
CASSQGHGEGHYGYTF
>-|TRBJ2-5|-|TRBV5-4
TGTGCCAGCAGCTCCCCCAGGTTCCAAGAGACCCAGTACTTC
CASSSPRFQETQYF
>-|TRBJ1-4|-|TRBV29-1
TGCAGCGTTGGCAGGGCAACTAATGAAAAACTGTTTTTT
CSVGRATNEKLFF
>-|TRBJ1-4|-|TRBV4-3
TGCGCCAGCAGCCAGGCCCCGGGGGGGAGTGAAAAACTGTTTTTT
CASSQAPGGSEKLFF
>TRBD1|TRBJ1-2|-|TRBV19
TGTGCCAGTAGTCCGGACAGGGGGCGCGAATACTATGGCTACACCTTC
CASSPDRGREYYGYTF
>-|TRBJ2-3|-|TRBV7-9
TGTGCCAGCAGCCCTACGGGAGTTGCAGATACGCAGTATTTT
CASSPTGVADTQYF
>TRBD2|TRBJ2-3|-|TRBV4-1
TGCGCCAGCAGCCAAGACCGGGACTACCAAGCTAGCACAGATACGCAGTATTTT
CASSQDRDYQASTDTQYF
>TRBD1|TRBJ2-2|-|TRBV7-9
TGTGCCAGCAGCCCGCAGGGACAGGGCCCTAGGGAGCTGTTTTTT
CASSPQGQGPRELFF
>-|TRBJ2-1|-|TRBV6-5
TGTGCCAGCAGTAATAGGAGAAGCTCCTACAATGAGCAGTTCTTC
CASSNRRSSYNEQFF
>-|TRBJ2-1|-|TRBV6-5
TGTGCCAGCAGGATGGAGGGGTTCAGCTACAATGAGCAGTTCTTC
CASRMEGFSYNEQFF
>TRBD1|TRBJ2-7|once|TRBV28
TGTGCCAGCAGTCCCCCGGGACAGATCTACGAGCAGTACTTC
CASSPPGQIYEQYF
>TRBD1|TRBJ1-1|-|TRBV6-5
TGTGCCAGCACGACCGGGACAGGGTTCACTGAAGCTTTCTTT
CASTTGTGFTEAFF